The 19 T cell receptor beta chains listed next were all sequenced from one sample in a study of identifying expanded T cells in peripheral blood. Assay used: immunoSEQ multiplex PCR; TCRdb lists only in-frame clones, some missing. The repertoire holds roughly 100,000 clones, with 88% as singletons. The sequenced material came from blood. The receptors here all came from a person aged 18 to 70 in good health.

The chain links TRBV10-3 to TRBJ2-5, with 7 bases matching TRBD1. The CDR3 spans 13 residues. CDR1 and CDR2 from the germline V gene are ENHRY and SYGVKD. After removal of 3 bases from V and 5 bases from J, the junction contained 3 bases not matched to a gene. This CDR3 is CAISDEQGETQYF. The CDR3 bases are TGTGCCATCAGTGATGAACAGGGGGAGACCCAGTACTTC.

The V and J genes are TRBV18 and TRBJ2-7; D ambiguous. Per the germline V gene, CDR1 is KGHSH and CDR2 is LQKENI. Trimming removed 2 bases from V and 0 bases from J, with 5 bases in between. This CDR3 is 13 amino acids long. CDR3 protein: CASSPYTSYEQYF. The DNA of the CDR3 is TGTGCCAGCTCACCATACACCTCCTACGAGCAGTACTTC. Full variable domain (rest looked up from reference TRBV18 and TRBJ2-7): NAGVMQNPRHLVRRRGQEARLRCSPMKGHSHVYWYRQLPEEGLKFMVYLQKENIIDESGMPKERFSAEFPKEGPSILRIQQVVRGDSAAYFCASSPYTSYEQYFGPGTRLTVT.

In this sample, this clone turned up a few times. The rearrangement joins TRBV7-2 to TRBJ1-1, with unresolved D. The CDR3 contains 13 residues. Germline CDR1 and CDR2: SGHTA and FQGNSA. The germline V and J ends were trimmed by 0 bases and 3 bases, with 5 bases remaining between them. The CDR3 is CASSLAQYTEAFF. The CDR3 nucleotides are TGTGCCAGCAGCTTAGCCCAGTACACTGAAGCTTTCTTT.

The V gene is TRBV7-3, the J gene TRBJ2-1; TRBD2 matches at 8 bases. CDR1 SGHTA and CDR2 FQGTGA come from the germline V gene. The CDR3 is 14 amino acids. Germline trimming cut 2 bases from V and 4 bases from J; bases unmatched to any gene: 1. CDR3 sequence reads: CASSLGGRYNEQFF. The DNA of the CDR3 is TGTGCCAGCAGCTTAGGCGGGAGGTACAATGAGCAGTTCTTC. The full variable domain, completed using reference TRBV7-3 and TRBJ2-1, is GAGVSQTPSNKVTEKGKYVELRCDPISGHTALYWYRQSLGQGPEFLIYFQGTGAADDSGLPNDRFFAVRPEGSVSTLKIQRTERGDSAVYLCASSLGGRYNEQFFGPGTRLTVL.

The V gene is TRBV7-6, the J gene TRBJ2-3; 10 bases match TRBD1. The germline CDR1 and CDR2 sequences are SGHVS and FNYEAQ. The CDR3 is 19 residues long. V was pared by 0 bases and J by 2 bases, with 11 bases of the junction left unmatched. Here the CDR3 reads CASSLASRGQGLTTDTQYF. For the CDR3, the DNA is TGTGCCAGCAGCTTAGCTTCCCGGGGACAGGGGTTAACCACAGATACGCAGTATTTT.

This clone was seen just once. The chain carries TRBV2 and TRBJ2-2; D remains unclear. CDR1 is SNHLY, CDR2 FYNNEI, per germline. The V end was cut by 4 bases, the J end by 0 bases, with 9 bases between. This CDR3 is 15 amino acids long. CDR3 DNA: TGTGCCAGCAGTGCAGCAGGAACGAACACCGGGGAGCTGTTTTTT. Its protein product is CASSAAGTNTGELFF.

The chain joins TRBV19 to TRBJ1-5; D not resolved. In germline, CDR1 is LNHDA, CDR2 SQIVND (reference sequence). This CDR3 spans 14 amino acids. The V end was cut by 5 bases, the J end by 3 bases, with 11 bases between. The CDR3 reads CASSPRHSNQPQHF. The CDR3 DNA reads as TGTGCCAGTAGTCCCCGACATTCCAATCAGCCCCAGCATTTT.

The chain couples TRBV27 to TRBJ1-5; TRBD1 is a possible D gene (5 bases). The CDR3 contains 15 residues. With 4 bases removed from V and 2 bases from J, the gap between germline ends came to 12 bases. Germline V gives CDR1 MNHEY, CDR2 SMNVEV (reference sequence). The CDR3 region has the DNA TGTGCCAGCAGTTCCAGGGACGCCGGCAATCAGCCCCAGCATTTT. Translation: CASSSRDAGNQPQHF.

This chain connects TRBV5-6 to TRBJ2-1; TRBD1 agrees at 8 bases. This CDR3 has 13 amino acids. V gave up 0 bases and J gave up 7 bases; unmatched junction bases: 0. The V gene's germline CDR1 is SGHDT and CDR2 YYEEEE. This CDR3 is CASSLDRGNEQFF. The DNA for the CDR3 is TGTGCCAGCAGCTTGGACAGGGGGAATGAGCAGTTCTTC. The variable domain in full, with the rest retrieved from reference TRBV5-6 and TRBJ2-1, is DAGVTQSPTHLIKTRGQQVTLRCSPKSGHDTVSWYQQALGQGPQFIFQYYEEEERQRGNFPDRFSGHQFPNYSSELNVNALLLGDSALYLCASSLDRGNEQFFGPGTRLTVL.

This chain connects TRBV14 to TRBJ2-7; 8 nucleotides line up with TRBD2. J gave up 5 bases and V 1 base, and 7 bases lay outside the gene matches. The CDR3 length is 15 residues. Germline CDR1 SGHDN, CDR2 FVKESK. This chain's CDR3 is CASSQAGTRFHEQYF. CDR3 in DNA: TGTGCCAGCAGCCAAGCCGGGACTAGATTTCACGAGCAGTACTTC.

This clone has only one observation. The chain links TRBV10-3 to TRBJ2-1, with 11 bases identical to TRBD2. The CDR3 runs to 15 residues. J gave up 9 bases and V 7 bases, and 11 bases lay outside the gene matches. CDR1 and CDR2 (germline): ENHRY, SYGVKD. The CDR3 DNA reads TGTGCCATCACCCATACTAGCGGGAGAACGAGTGAGCAGTTCTTC. Residues: CAITHTSGRTSEQFF.

The chain couples TRBV5-1 to TRBJ1-2; D is ambiguous. CDR3 length: 16 residues. Germline V CDR1 and CDR2: SGHRS, YFSETQ. With 7 bases removed from V and 2 bases from J, the gap between germline ends came to 21 bases. In DNA form, the CDR3 reads TGCGCCAGCGTTACCGGGAGCTTATTATCCAACTATGGCTACACCTTC. Amino acid sequence: CASVTGSLLSNYGYTF.

The chain joins TRBV5-1 to TRBJ1-1; 8 bases line up with TRBD1. The CDR3 length is 15 residues. Germline trimming cut 0 bases from V and 4 bases from J; bases unmatched to any gene: 5. The germline V gene encodes CDR1 SGHRS and CDR2 YFSETQ. The CDR3 DNA sequence: TGCGCCAGCAGCTTGGGAGGCAGGGGGCCCACTGAAGCTTTCTTT. Protein product: CASSLGGRGPTEAFF.

V is TRBV7-2 and J is TRBJ2-1, with 7 nucleotides matching TRBD1. Germline loops: CDR1 SGHTA, CDR2 FQGNSA. This CDR3 is built from 14 residues. Losses at the gene ends were 4 bases for V and 6 bases for J; bases not matched to a gene: 6. The CDR3 sequence is CASSSPGQFNEQFF. For the CDR3, the DNA is TGTGCCAGCAGCTCCCCGGGACAGTTCAATGAGCAGTTCTTC.

The V and J genes are TRBV30 and TRBJ1-5; D remains ambiguous. Germline V gives CDR1 GTSNPN, CDR2 SVGIG (reference sequence). Trimming cost V 1 base and J 3 bases, with 4 bases left between them. CDR3 length equals 12 residues. CDR3 protein: CAWSAPNQPQHF. In DNA, the CDR3 is TGTGCCTGGAGTGCTCCCAATCAGCCCCAGCATTTT.

This chain uses TRBV7-9 with TRBJ2-1; 9 bases are a match to TRBD2. The germline V gene encodes CDR1 SEHNR and CDR2 FQNEAQ (reference sequence). Trimming took 6 bases from V and 2 from J; bases not matched to a gene: 8. This CDR3 comprises 16 residues. In DNA, the CDR3 is TGTGCCAGCAGACCCGGCGTAGCGGGGGCCTACAATGAGCAGTTCTTC. This encodes CASRPGVAGAYNEQFF.

V gene TRBV27 combines with J gene TRBJ2-7; 9 bases match TRBD2. V was clipped by 6 bases and J by 6 bases; unmatched bases: 3. CDR3 length: 12 residues. The germline CDR1 and CDR2 sequences are MNHEY and SMNVEV (reference sequence). The CDR3 region is CASRRGGAEQYF. For the CDR3, the DNA is TGTGCCAGCAGGCGGGGGGGCGCCGAGCAGTACTTC.

J is TRBJ2-3 and V is TRBV5-1; D not certain. The CDR3 has 16 residues. The V end was cut by 0 bases, the J end by 4 bases, with 15 bases between. Germline CDR1 reads SGHRS; CDR2 reads YFSETQ. This CDR3 reads CASSLEATPPADTQYF. The CDR3 bases are TGCGCCAGCAGCTTGGAGGCTACCCCCCCCGCAGATACGCAGTATTTT.

The J gene is TRBJ1-1, the V gene TRBV25-1; no reliable D call. CDR1 MGHDK and CDR2 SYGVNS come from the germline V gene. V was pared by 6 bases and J by 7 bases, with 9 bases between. The CDR3 sequence is 11 residues long. The CDR3 nucleotides read TGTGCCAGCAGGCGGAACTTTGAAGCTTTCTTT. Protein: CASRRNFEAFF. The full variable domain, its missing parts supplied by reference TRBV25-1 and TRBJ1-1, is EADIYQTPRYLVIGTGKKITLECSQTMGHDKMYWYQQDPGMELHLIHYSYGVNSTEKGDLSSESTVSRIRTEHFPLTLESARPSHTSQYLCASRRNFEAFFGQGTRLTVV.